The next 3 T cell receptor beta chains were all read from a single sample in a study of T-cell reconstitution after alpha-beta-depleted transplantation in children. This sample's TCRbeta library carried unique molecular identifier barcodes. TCRdb re-called the PCR reads through MiXCR, storing one row per CDR3 protein. In the table there are fewer than 550,000 distinct CDR3 sequences, about an eighth of which are singletons. The sample consisted of PBMCs, mostly from graft donor cells, taken 180 days after TCRalphabeta/CD19-depleted stem cell transplant. These receptors were collected from a female patient under 10 years old who had a stem cell transplant for aplastic anemia, so the T cells may come from the graft donor.

A note on this clonotype: The junction departs from germline at one end; a sequencing error may be responsible. The V call is TRBV4-3, the J call TRBJ2-1; 10 bases align to TRBD2. Per the germline V gene, CDR1 is LGHNA and CDR2 is YSLEER. The CDR3 loop spans 18 amino acids. Here the CDR3 DNA reads TGCGCCTGCAGCCAAGATGTCGCCTCTAGCGGGAGATGGGATGAGCAGTTCTTC. This encodes CACSQDVASSGRWDEQFF.

This rearrangement joins TRBV27 to TRBJ2-5; 8 bases agree with TRBD1. This CDR3 is 14 amino acids long. Per germline, CDR1 MNHEY and CDR2 SMNVEV (reference sequence). Losses at the gene ends were 8 bases for V and 9 bases for J; bases not matched to a gene: 14. CDR3 protein: CASQGTGGFGAQYF. DNA for the CDR3: TGTGCCAGCCAAGGGACAGGAGGATTTGGGGCCCAGTACTTC.

The chain has TRBV5-1 and TRBJ2-3; possibly TRBD2 for D (5 bases). The CDR3 runs 14 residues. CDR1 and CDR2 (germline): SGHRS, YFSETQ. Between the trimmed V and J ends, which lost 0 bases and 14 bases, there was a span of 19 bases. CDR3 coding DNA: TGCGCCAGCAGCTTGGCCTTTAGGACTTTTTACTGGTATTTT. It yields the protein CASSLAFRTFYWYF.